What follows is one T cell receptor beta chain and its context. Data came from immunoSEQ multiplex PCR; TCRdb stores just in-frame clones and leaves some out. The sample carries 600,000 to 750,000 clones, around 72% recorded once. This entry comes from a study of shared clonotypes between healthy human individuals. Deletions cut 0 bases from V and 4 bases from J, with 10 bases between. Germline V gene sequence: CDR1 SGHDT, CDR2 YYEEEE. There are 14 residues in the CDR3. The J gene is TRBJ1-2, the V gene TRBV5-6; D is unclear. The receptor was derived from a woman aged 25-40 years in good health. The sequencing sample was made of memory CD4+ T cells sorted from blood. Described subset: CD45RA-negative fraction. The CDR3 region is CASSLEVGPYGYTF. The CDR3 nucleotides read TGTGCCAGCAGCTTGGAGGTCGGTCCCTATGGCTACACCTTC.